Following are 11 T cell receptor beta chains from one sample sequenced in a study of T-cell reconstitution after alpha-beta-depleted transplantation in children. The authors prepared the TCRbeta library with unique molecular identifiers. Each CDR3 protein gets one entry after TCRdb re-called the PCR reads with MiXCR. The sample consists of some 290,000 distinct CDR3 sequences, approximately 20% of them appearing once. The material sequenced was PBMCs, mostly from graft donor cells, taken 180 days after TCRalphabeta/CD19-depleted stem cell transplant. The receptor set was obtained from a male patient aged 10 to 17 who had a stem cell transplant for acute lymphoblastic leukemia, so the T cells may come from the graft donor.

This sequence joins TRBV18 and TRBJ2-1; the D gene is possibly TRBD2 (6 bases). The CDR3 sequence is 15 residues long. Germline loops: CDR1 KGHSH, CDR2 LQKENI. V gave up 5 bases and J gave up 1 base, with 12 bases separating them. CDR3 loop: CASSFRGESYNEQFF. The CDR3 DNA reads as TGTGCCAGCTCATTTCGCGGGGAGTCCTACAATGAGCAGTTCTTC.

This chain connects TRBV7-2 to TRBJ2-5, with 7 bases that match TRBD2. CDR1 and CDR2 (germline): SGHTA, FQGNSA. This CDR3 has 15 amino acids. The V and J ends lost 5 bases and 4 bases, in that order; junction bases with no gene match: 10. CDR3 in amino acids: CASSILLGLRETQYF. CDR3 in DNA: TGTGCCAGCAGCATTCTCCTGGGACTAAGAGAGACCCAGTACTTC.

This chain connects TRBV28 to TRBJ2-1, with TRBD2 matching over 7 bases. V lost 5 bases and J lost 5; bases outside the gene matches: 15. This CDR3 contains 17 residues. Germline CDR1 reads MDHEN; CDR2 reads SYDVKM. The chain's CDR3 is CASSPVRGGSFNNEQFF. The CDR3 nucleotides are TGTGCCAGCAGTCCCGTTAGAGGCGGGAGTTTCAACAATGAGCAGTTCTTC.

The rearrangement joins TRBV20-1 to TRBJ1-6, with D perhaps TRBD1 (5 bases). Germline CDR1 is DFQATT and CDR2 is SNEGSKA (reference sequence). The CDR3 totals 15 residues. The V gene lost 1 base and the J gene lost 1 base, with 8 bases spanning the gap. CDR3: CSARGRQSYNSPLHF. In DNA, the CDR3 is TGCAGTGCTAGAGGACGACAGTCCTATAATTCACCCCTCCACTTT.

The rearrangement uses TRBV7-7 and TRBJ1-3; no firm D call. From germline, CDR1 is SSHAT and CDR2 FNYEAQ (reference sequence). The CDR3 loop spans 19 amino acids. V lost 5 bases and J 1 base, leaving 24 bases between the germline ends. The CDR3 is CASSTLISPVPTSGNTIYF. In nucleotides, the CDR3 is TGTGCCAGCAGCACCCTGATAAGTCCGGTTCCGACTTCTGGAAACACCATATATTTT.

The chain joins TRBV11-2 to TRBJ2-4; D is undetermined. V lost 1 base and J lost 0, with 16 bases in between. This CDR3 comprises 18 residues. Germline loops: CDR1 SGHAT, CDR2 FQNNGV. This CDR3 reads CASSLVWADLLAKNIQYF. The CDR3 DNA follows: TGTGCCAGCAGCTTAGTGTGGGCAGACCTCTTAGCCAAAAACATTCAGTACTTC.

Here the CDR3 DNA reads TGTGCCAGCAGCCCCCAGCGAGCCTGGGGCACAGATACGCAGTATTTT. Residues: CASSPQRAWGTDTQYF. The gene calls are TRBV12-3 or TRBV12-4 and TRBJ2-3; D is unresolved. Trimming pared 6 bases from V and 1 base from J, leaving 17 bases between. The CDR3 loop spans 16 amino acids.

The sample holds a few counts of this clonotype. The chain links TRBV15 to TRBJ1-2; 8 bases line up with TRBD1. Losses at the gene ends were 0 bases for V and 2 bases for J; bases not matched to a gene: 5. CDR1 is LNHNV, CDR2 YYDKDF, per germline (reference sequence). The CDR3 extends over 16 amino acids. CDR3 nucleotides: TGTGCCACCAGCAGAGATAAGACAGGGGTGAACTATGGCTACACCTTC. Its translation: CATSRDKTGVNYGYTF.

This chain connects TRBV5-1 to TRBJ2-1; 10 bases align to TRBD2. CDR1 is SGHRS, CDR2 YFSETQ, per germline. J lost 4 bases, V lost 3 bases, and 4 bases had no gene match. CDR3 length equals 15 residues. Here the CDR3 reads CASSYGTSEYNEQFF. CDR3 coding DNA: TGCGCCAGCAGCTACGGGACTAGCGAGTACAATGAGCAGTTCTTC.

Details on this clonotype: At one boundary the junction diverges from the germline segment, which might be a read error. This sequence joins TRBV28 and TRBJ1-2; tentatively, D is TRBD1 (6 bases). Germline loops: CDR1 MDHEN, CDR2 SYDVKM. There are 11 residues in the CDR3. The CDR3 nucleotides read TGTGCCAGCAAAAAACAGGGCGTTTACCCCTTC. This encodes CASKKQGVYPF.

The genes are TRBV6-1 and TRBJ1-3; 10 positions match TRBD1. The CDR3 loop spans 15 amino acids. With V trimmed by 5 bases and J by 2 bases, 3 bases remained unmatched. Germline CDR1 reads MNHNS; CDR2 reads SASEGT. The CDR3 here is CASSQDRGPGNTIYF. The CDR3 DNA reads as TGTGCCAGCAGTCAAGACAGGGGGCCTGGAAACACCATATATTTT.